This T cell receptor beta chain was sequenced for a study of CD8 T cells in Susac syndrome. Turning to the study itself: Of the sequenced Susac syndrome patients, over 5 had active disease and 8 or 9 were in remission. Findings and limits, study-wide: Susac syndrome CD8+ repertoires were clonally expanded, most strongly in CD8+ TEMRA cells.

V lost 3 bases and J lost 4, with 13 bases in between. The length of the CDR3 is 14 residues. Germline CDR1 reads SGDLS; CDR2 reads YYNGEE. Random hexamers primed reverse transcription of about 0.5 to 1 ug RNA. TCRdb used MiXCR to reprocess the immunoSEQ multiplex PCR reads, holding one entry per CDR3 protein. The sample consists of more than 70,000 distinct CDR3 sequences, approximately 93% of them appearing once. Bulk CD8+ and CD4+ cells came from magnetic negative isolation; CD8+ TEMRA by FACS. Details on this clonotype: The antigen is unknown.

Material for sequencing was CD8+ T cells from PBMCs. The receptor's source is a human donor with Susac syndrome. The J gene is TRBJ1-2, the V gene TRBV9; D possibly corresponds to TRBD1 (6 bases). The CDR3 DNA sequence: TGTGCCAGCAGCGAAGATACAGGGCCCTATGGCTACACCTTC. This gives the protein CASSEDTGPYGYTF.